The rows below give T cell receptor beta chains drawn from one sample of a study of shared clonotypes between healthy human individuals. Clones were read by immunoSEQ multiplex PCR, and TCRdb kept only the in-frame ones, dropping some. The table has roughly 2,000,000 clones, about 95% seen once. The sequenced sample consisted of naive CD8+ T cells sorted from blood. The receptors stem from a man aged 18 to 29 in good health. Each CDR3 is given with its conserved first and last residue.

CDR3 protein: CASSQGTGSSGANVLTF
J gene: TRBJ2-6
V gene: TRBV4-3

CDR3 protein: CASSLVINEQFF
J gene: TRBJ2-1
V gene: TRBV11-2

CDR3 protein: CASSFLAGGNEQFF
J gene: TRBJ2-1
V gene: TRBV7-8

CDR3 protein: CASSLNTGSYNEQFF
J gene: TRBJ2-1
V gene: TRBV7-6

CDR3 protein: CASSLAGLAGSHF
J gene: TRBJ2-7
V gene: TRBV11-2

CDR3 protein: CASSIDTEETQYF
J gene: TRBJ2-5
V gene: TRBV19

CDR3 protein: CASSPTAGALSSYEQYF
J gene: TRBJ2-7
V gene: TRBV7-9

CDR3 protein: CASSQRGSGSLYEQYF
J gene: TRBJ2-7
V gene: TRBV9

CDR3 protein: CASSQGFSYEQYF
J gene: TRBJ2-7
V gene: TRBV6-5

CDR3 protein: CASSDQDRLPYEQYF
J gene: TRBJ2-7
V gene: TRBV9

CDR3 protein: CASSIGTGSTDTQYF
J gene: TRBJ2-3
V gene: TRBV7-8

CDR3 protein: CASSLSSYEQYF
J gene: TRBJ2-7
V gene: TRBV13

CDR3 protein: CAWAGPSPSGANVLTF
J gene: TRBJ2-6
V gene: TRBV30